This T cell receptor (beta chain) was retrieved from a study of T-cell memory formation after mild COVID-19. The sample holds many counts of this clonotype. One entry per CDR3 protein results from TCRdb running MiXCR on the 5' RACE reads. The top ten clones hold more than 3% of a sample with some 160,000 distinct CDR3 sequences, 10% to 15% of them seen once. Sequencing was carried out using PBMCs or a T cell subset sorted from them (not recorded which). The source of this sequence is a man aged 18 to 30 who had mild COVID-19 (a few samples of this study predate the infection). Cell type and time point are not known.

The CDR3 coding sequence is TGTGCCAGCAGCGGACCCAACACCGGGGAGCTGTTTTTT. This gives the protein CASSGPNTGELFF. This chain uses TRBV7-9 with TRBJ2-2; D gene unclear. The germline CDR1 and CDR2 sequences are SEHNR and FQNEAQ (reference sequence). Deletions cut 5 bases from V and 2 bases from J, with 6 bases between. The CDR3 extends over 13 amino acids.